The rows below give T cell receptor beta chains drawn from one sample of a study of identical twins. MiXCR, run by TCRdb on the 5' RACE reads, gives a single entry per CDR3 protein. The repertoire includes approximately 220,000 distinct CDR3 sequences, around 6.9% of them detected once, and around 2.1% sits in the top ten. Another study also made use of these data, one on yellow fever vaccine responses in identical twins.

The sequencing sample was made of memory (CD45RO+) T cells sorted from blood. The receptors come from a woman aged 18-29 years in good health. CDR3s leave out the opening cysteine and the closing phenylalanine or tryptophan.

j_call v_call cdr3_aa
TRBJ2-3 TRBV14 ASSQEPVKRRLAGGGGTDTQY
TRBJ2-2 TRBV6-6 ASRGTNTGELF
TRBJ2-7 TRBV7-9 ASSRRGTGSYEQY
TRBJ2-5 TRBV13 ASSFGAGGGETQY
TRBJ2-3 TRBV7-2 ASSPSSGGRETQY
TRBJ2-7 TRBV27 ASSFGGPLSEQY
TRBJ1-5 TRBV20-1 SAPHSNQPQH
TRBJ1-5 TRBV7-2 ASSSDDRNQPQH
TRBJ1-5 TRBV20-1 SASPGTLGGGNQPQH
TRBJ2-1 TRBV5-1 ASSAGQGSVSEQF
TRBJ2-7 TRBV6-1 ASRPVSKGTSYEQY
TRBJ2-7 TRBV4-3 ASSQGQGSPYEQY
TRBJ2-2 TRBV5-1 ATAGTGNTGELF
TRBJ1-2 TRBV12-5 ASGLGEVSYGYT
TRBJ2-4 TRBV2 ASSESGGLDIQY
TRBJ1-2 TRBV5-1 ASGLEPPYGYT
TRBJ2-3 TRBV4-3 ASSQDLASGIDTQY
TRBJ2-1 TRBV3-1 ASSQPSGGFDNEQF
TRBJ2-2 TRBV4-2 ASSQGGTSGITGELF
TRBJ2-5 TRBV20-1 SARNGIAGTQETQY
TRBJ2-5 TRBV5-1 ASSLFSNEETQY
TRBJ2-7 TRBV29-1 SGAVSGQPGTSGYEQY
TRBJ2-3 TRBV7-7 ASSNGPFTDTQY
TRBJ2-7 TRBV28 ATSVGLGSEQY
TRBJ1-1 TRBV4-3 ASSLLRQGVSF
TRBJ2-7 TRBV6-1 ASSVGTDSYEQY
TRBJ2-7 TRBV4-3 ASSQDIGYSYEQY
TRBJ2-1 TRBV4-3 ASSPRLNGGSSDEQF